The TCR beta chain described here comes from a study of tumor-infiltrating lymphocytes in primary liver carcinoma. Study in general: Participating patients were men and women between 30 and 69 years old.

Germline loops: CDR1 SGHNT, CDR2 YYREEE (reference sequence). The CDR3 has 15 residues. The source of the blood RNA was unsorted whole blood, and germline DNA was extracted as well. From roughly 0.55 ug of total RNA, TCR beta-specific cDNA was reverse-transcribed using a constant-region primer. Three nested multiplex PCR rounds of slightly modified ARM-PCR generated TCR beta libraries. Each of the first two PCR rounds ran roughly 9 cycles with TRBV1-TRBV30 forward and C-beta reverse primers. TCRdb analysed the multiplex PCR reads with MiXCR anew, one entry per CDR3 protein. The table records fewer than 350,000 distinct CDR3 sequences, about 60% of them present only once. With respect to this clonotype: Germline and junction disagree at one end, which may indicate a read error.

The J gene is TRBJ2-1, the V gene TRBV5-4; D unclear. This TCR derives from a middle-aged man with primary liver carcinoma and hepatitis B virus infection. Sequenced input: peripheral blood. The CDR3 loop is CASSSGPASFNEQFF. In nucleotides, the CDR3 is TGTGCCAGCAGCTCCGGGCCCGCATCCTTCAATGAGCAGTTCTTC.